The present entry profiles one TCR beta chain with its context. Its target is not known. On the day of bone marrow donation, the related graft donor provided peripheral blood. These data are taken from a study of T cells after posttransplantation cyclophosphamide. Whole-study results and caveats: Tissue-infiltrating T cells from skin or gut overlapped little with blood T cells. Donor-recipient repertoire similarity was low at 1-2 months, rising over year one.

CDR3 length: 14 residues. Per the germline V gene, CDR1 is SGHTA and CDR2 is FQGNSA. The V segment lost 7 bases and the J segment 1 base; nucleotides outside the gene matches: 4. Sequencing used immunoSEQ multiplex PCR; TCRdb keeps in-frame clones, though not all of them. The sample holds some 27,000 clones, roughly 90% seen once. The sample taken for sequencing was PBMCs. This TCR was sampled from a man aged 45-60 years. V and J are TRBV7-2 and TRBJ2-4; TRBD1 matches at 7 bases. CDR3 bases: TGTGCCAGCAACAGGGGAGCGGCCAAAAACATTCAGTACTTC. This sequence encodes CASNRGAAKNIQYF.